The 21 T cell receptor beta chains presented below share a single source sample, sequenced in a study of memory CD4+ T cells and cytomegalovirus serostatus. This table comes from immunoSEQ multiplex PCR, and its TCRdb copy is limited to in-frame clones, with some not included. The table records around 53,000 clones, roughly 80% of them present only once. The sort gate was single viable CD3+CD4+CD8-CD45RO+ cells for memory CD4+ T cells. What was sequenced was memory CD4+ T cells from blood. These receptors originate from an adult in good health and CMV-seronegative.

In its sample, this clone was seen once. The CDR3 loop reads CASSPQRSYNEQFF. In DNA form, the CDR3 reads TGTGCCAGCTCACCACAGCGCTCCTACAATGAGCAGTTCTTC. The V and J genes are TRBV18 and TRBJ2-1; D unresolved. Germline loops: CDR1 KGHSH, CDR2 LQKENI. V lost 1 base and J 0 bases, leaving 4 bases between the germline ends. This CDR3 has 14 residues.

The genes are TRBV6-5 and TRBJ2-1, with D tentatively TRBD2 (6 bases). Per the germline V gene, CDR1 is MNHEY and CDR2 is SVGAGI. The V end was cut by 2 bases, the J end by 3 bases, with 14 bases between. The CDR3 length is 16 residues. The CDR3 sequence: CASSYGGGGYYNEQFF. CDR3 nucleotide sequence: TGTGCCAGCAGTTACGGTGGAGGAGGGTACTACAATGAGCAGTTCTTC.

The V gene is TRBV7-9, the J gene TRBJ2-7, with TRBD1 matching over 9 bases. The CDR3 runs to 16 residues. Germline lookup yields CDR1 SEHNR and CDR2 FQNEAQ (reference sequence). V shed 3 bases, J shed 1 base, and the junction held 7 bases outside the gene matches. The CDR3 sequence is CASSFDPGTGSYEQYF. CDR3 DNA: TGTGCCAGCAGCTTCGACCCCGGGACAGGGTCCTACGAGCAGTACTTC.

The genes are TRBV14 and TRBJ2-3, with D unresolved. Trimming pared 2 bases from V and 0 bases from J, leaving 6 bases between. Germline V gene lookup returns CDR1 SGHDN and CDR2 FVKESK. This CDR3 is built from 14 residues. CDR3 region: CASSQLTSTDTQYF. The DNA for the CDR3 is TGTGCCAGCAGCCAATTAACTAGCACAGATACGCAGTATTTT.

The rearrangement joins TRBV7-6 to TRBJ2-5; possibly TRBD1 for D (6 bases). Trimming removed 5 bases from V and 7 bases from J, with 14 bases in between. The CDR3 is 13 residues long. CDR1 and CDR2 (germline): SGHVS, FNYEAQ. This chain's CDR3 is CASSPGVGGTQYF. The CDR3 nucleotides are TGTGCCAGCAGCCCAGGGGTAGGCGGGACCCAGTACTTC.

The CDR3 DNA sequence: TGTGCCAGCAGCCCCCTGGGCCAGGGGGGGGACACCATATATTTT. It specifies CASSPLGQGGDTIYF. V gene TRBV14 combines with J gene TRBJ1-3; 7 bases are shared with TRBD1. The germline V gene encodes CDR1 SGHDN and CDR2 FVKESK. The CDR3 extends over 15 amino acids. V trimming: 4 bases; J trimming: 8 bases; junction bases outside the gene matches: 11.

The CDR3 spells CATSPGLGYEQYF. The CDR3 region has the DNA TGTGCCACCTCCCCCGGACTCGGCTACGAGCAGTACTTC. The V gene is TRBV15, the J gene TRBJ2-7; D might be TRBD2 (5 bases). CDR1 is LNHNV, CDR2 YYDKDF, per germline (reference sequence). This CDR3 is built from 13 residues. The ends were cut back, 8 bases at V and 3 bases at J, with 14 bases in the middle.

This clone was seen a few times. V is TRBV14 and J is TRBJ2-3; D unclear. Trimming shortened V by 0 bases and J by 1 base, and 5 bases separated the two germline ends. Germline assignment: CDR1 SGHDN and CDR2 FVKESK. CDR3 length: 14 residues. Written as DNA, the CDR3 is TGTGCCAGCAGCCAAGATGGGGGCACAGATACGCAGTATTTT. Translation gives CASSQDGGTDTQYF.

The chain employs TRBV5-8 and TRBJ2-3; a possible D gene is TRBD1 (6 bases). This CDR3 contains 18 residues. V lost 2 bases and J 5 bases, leaving 24 bases between the germline ends. From germline, CDR1 is SGHTS and CDR2 YDEGEE. The CDR3 loop reads CASSLPRLGQRGGDTQYF. CDR3 coding DNA: TGTGCCAGCAGCTTACCTCGGCTTGGGCAGCGAGGGGGAGATACGCAGTATTTT.

The chain couples TRBV28 to TRBJ2-7, with 9 bases matching TRBD1. CDR3 length equals 11 residues. Germline CDR1 reads MDHEN; CDR2 reads SYDVKM. V was pared by 5 bases and J by 13 bases, with 6 bases of the junction left unmatched. This CDR3 is CASSQGQGFYF. The CDR3 region has the DNA TGTGCCAGCAGTCAGGGACAGGGCTTTTACTTC.

The rearrangement uses TRBV6-6 and TRBJ1-1; a possible D gene is TRBD1 (5 bases). V was pared by 5 bases and J by 1 base, with 11 bases between. CDR3 length equals 14 residues. The germline V gene encodes CDR1 MNHNY and CDR2 SVGAGI (reference sequence). Here the CDR3 DNA reads TGTGCCAGCAGTGCAAGGGGAGGGAACACTGAAGCTTTCTTT. Translated: CASSARGGNTEAFF.

Points on this clone: Other DNA sequences in the sample encode the same CDR3. V and J are TRBV6-1 and TRBJ1-2, with a tentative D call TRBD1 (5 bases). The V gene's germline CDR1 is MNHNS and CDR2 SASEGT. Trimming pared 3 bases from V and 0 bases from J, leaving 5 bases between. This CDR3 has 13 residues. The CDR3: CASSETANYGYTF. CDR3 bases: TGTGCCAGCAGTGAGACAGCTAACTATGGCTACACCTTC.

This clone was observed a handful of times. The V and J genes are TRBV6-1 and TRBJ1-5; D is ambiguous. The V gene's germline CDR1 is MNHNS and CDR2 SASEGT. The CDR3 contains 13 residues. Trimming stripped 3 bases from V and 4 bases from J, with 7 bases between. CDR3 DNA: TGTGCCAGCAGTGAGTTAGAAAATCAGCCCCAGCATTTT. Translated, it gives CASSELENQPQHF.

The J gene is TRBJ2-1, the V gene TRBV7-9, with 8 bases that match TRBD2. Germline assignment: CDR1 SEHNR and CDR2 FQNEAQ (reference sequence). V trimming: 3 bases; J trimming: 1 base; junction bases outside the gene matches: 5. The CDR3 length is 16 residues. Here the CDR3 reads CASSFLAGISYNEQFF. DNA for the CDR3: TGTGCCAGCAGCTTTTTAGCGGGGATTTCCTACAATGAGCAGTTCTTC.

The CDR3 bases are TGTGCCAGCAGTACCTCCGGGACCGTAAATGAAAAACTGTTTTTT. This sequence encodes CASSTSGTVNEKLFF. The rearrangement links TRBV27 to TRBJ1-4; D is possibly TRBD1 (5 bases). CDR1 is MNHEY, CDR2 SMNVEV, per germline (reference sequence). V was clipped by 5 bases and J by 5 bases, with 15 bases between them. This CDR3 has 15 amino acids.

V is TRBV30 and J is TRBJ2-7; D is ambiguous. V gave up 4 bases and J gave up 7 bases, with 26 bases separating them. The CDR3 loop spans 16 amino acids. Germline assignment: CDR1 GTSNPN and CDR2 SVGIG (reference sequence). The CDR3 sequence: CAWNPPDAGPLGEQYF. Here the CDR3 DNA reads TGTGCCTGGAACCCTCCTGACGCCGGACCGCTCGGGGAGCAGTACTTC.

As concerns this clone: A much larger clone lies one base from this, so it may be a read error. The rearrangement joins TRBV2 to TRBJ1-1; no reliable D call. Trimming left V 8 bases short and J 1 base short, with 11 bases between. This CDR3 contains 13 residues. Per the germline V gene, CDR1 is SNHLY and CDR2 is FYNNEI. The chain's CDR3 is CASGEGGNTEAFF. Written as DNA, the CDR3 is TGTGCCAGCGGGGAGGGAGGGAACACTGAAGCTTTCTTT.

The chain is built from TRBV21-1 and TRBJ2-7. TRBV21-1 is noted as a pseudogene. The CDR3 consists of 22 residues. CDR3 in amino acids: CASSKADVLGGVRHAPSYEQYF. In DNA form, the CDR3 reads TGTGCCAGCAGCAAAGCGGATGTCTTGGGGGGCGTAAGACATGCCCCTTCCTACGAGCAGTACTTC.

This clone was seen a single time. The chain is built from TRBV5-1 and TRBJ2-5; 8 bases are a match to TRBD1. Trimming cost V 2 bases and J 0 bases; bases outside gene matches: 3. Germline CDR1 and CDR2: SGHRS and YFSETQ. CDR3 size: 15 residues. The CDR3 region is CASSFGQGYQETQYF. Here the CDR3 DNA reads TGCGCCAGCAGCTTCGGACAGGGATACCAAGAGACCCAGTACTTC.

The chain employs TRBV10-3 and TRBJ1-2; the D is unclear. V dropped 0 bases and J dropped 2 bases, with 10 bases sitting between them. The CDR3 has 15 amino acids. CDR1 and CDR2 (germline): ENHRY, SYGVKD. The CDR3 sequence: CAISESPGYNYGYTF. As DNA, the CDR3 is TGTGCCATCAGTGAGTCCCCGGGGTACAACTATGGCTACACCTTC.

The chain combines TRBV10-3 with TRBJ2-1; D may be TRBD1 (5 bases). V dropped 8 bases and J dropped 4 bases, with 12 bases sitting between them. Germline lookup yields CDR1 ENHRY and CDR2 SYGVKD. CDR3 length: 13 amino acids. CDR3 bases: TGTGCCATCGCTGAAGGGGTGTACAATGAGCAGTTCTTC. This encodes CAIAEGVYNEQFF.